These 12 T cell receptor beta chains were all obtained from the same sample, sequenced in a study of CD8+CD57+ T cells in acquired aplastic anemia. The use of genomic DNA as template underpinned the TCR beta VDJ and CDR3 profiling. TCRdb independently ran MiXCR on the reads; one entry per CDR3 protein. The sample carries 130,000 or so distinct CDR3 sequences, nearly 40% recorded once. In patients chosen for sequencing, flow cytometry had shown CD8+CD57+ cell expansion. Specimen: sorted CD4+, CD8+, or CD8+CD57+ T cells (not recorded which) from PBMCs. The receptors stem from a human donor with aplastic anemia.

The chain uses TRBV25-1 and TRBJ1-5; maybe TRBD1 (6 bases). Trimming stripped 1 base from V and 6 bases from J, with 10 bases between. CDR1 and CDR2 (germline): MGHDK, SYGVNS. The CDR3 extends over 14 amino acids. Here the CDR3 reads CASSESGASQPQHF. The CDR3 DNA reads TGTGCCAGCAGTGAATCGGGGGCCAGTCAGCCCCAGCATTTT. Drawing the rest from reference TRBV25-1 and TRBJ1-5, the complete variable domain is EADIYQTPRYLVIGTGKKITLECSQTMGHDKMYWYQQDPGMELHLIHYSYGVNSTEKGDLSSESTVSRIRTEHFPLTLESARPSHTSQYLCASSESGASQPQHFGDGTRLSIL.

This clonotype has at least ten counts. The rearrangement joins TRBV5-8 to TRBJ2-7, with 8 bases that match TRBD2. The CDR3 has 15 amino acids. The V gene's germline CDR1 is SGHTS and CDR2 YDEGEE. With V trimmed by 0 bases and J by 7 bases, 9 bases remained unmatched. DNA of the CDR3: TGTGCCAGCAGCTTGGTTAGGGGCCCGGGGGGGGAGCAGTACGTC. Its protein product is CASSLVRGPGGEQYV.

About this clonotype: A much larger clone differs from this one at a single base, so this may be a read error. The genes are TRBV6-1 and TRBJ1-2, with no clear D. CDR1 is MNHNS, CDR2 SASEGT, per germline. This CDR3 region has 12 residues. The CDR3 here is CASNRGDYSYTF. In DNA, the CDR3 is TGTGCCAGCAATAGAGGAGACTATAGCTACACCTTC.

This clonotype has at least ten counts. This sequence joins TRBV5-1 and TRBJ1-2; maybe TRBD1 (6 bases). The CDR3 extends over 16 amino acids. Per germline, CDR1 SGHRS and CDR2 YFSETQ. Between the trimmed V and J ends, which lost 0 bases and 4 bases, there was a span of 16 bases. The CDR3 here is CASSLGGTGSAYGYTF. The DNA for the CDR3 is TGCGCCAGCAGCTTGGGGGGAACAGGGTCGGCCTATGGCTACACCTTC. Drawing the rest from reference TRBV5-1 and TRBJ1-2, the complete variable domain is KAGVTQTPRYLIKTRGQQVTLSCSPISGHRSVSWYQQTPGQGLQFLFEYFSETQRNKGNFPGRFSGRQFSNSRSEMNVSTLELGDSALYLCASSLGGTGSAYGYTFGSGTRLTVV.

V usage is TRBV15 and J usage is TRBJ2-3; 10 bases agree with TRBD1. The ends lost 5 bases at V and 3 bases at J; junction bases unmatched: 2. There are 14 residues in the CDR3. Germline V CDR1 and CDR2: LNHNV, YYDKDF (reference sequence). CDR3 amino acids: CATSWGQGTDTQYF. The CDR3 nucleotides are TGTGCCACCAGCTGGGGACAGGGGACAGATACGCAGTATTTT. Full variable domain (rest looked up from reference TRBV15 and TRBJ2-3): DAMVIQNPRYQVTQFGKPVTLSCSQTLNHNVMYWYQQKSSQAPKLLFHYYDKDFNNEADTPDNFQSRRPNTSFCFLDIRSPGLGDTAMYLCATSWGQGTDTQYFGPGTRLTVL.

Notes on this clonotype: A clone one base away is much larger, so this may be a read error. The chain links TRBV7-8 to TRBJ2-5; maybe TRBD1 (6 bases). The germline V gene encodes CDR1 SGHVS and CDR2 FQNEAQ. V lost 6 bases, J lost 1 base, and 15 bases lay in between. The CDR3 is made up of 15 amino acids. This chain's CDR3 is CASSFDRRPQETQYF. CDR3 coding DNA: TGTGCCAGCAGTTTTGACAGGCGCCCCCAAGAGACCCAGTACTTC.

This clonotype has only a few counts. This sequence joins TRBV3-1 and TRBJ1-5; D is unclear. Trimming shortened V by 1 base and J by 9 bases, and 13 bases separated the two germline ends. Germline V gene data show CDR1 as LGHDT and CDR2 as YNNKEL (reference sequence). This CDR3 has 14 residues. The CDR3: CASSQGLAVLPQHF. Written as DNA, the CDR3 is TGTGCCAGCAGCCAAGGTTTGGCAGTCCTGCCCCAGCATTTT.

CDR3 region: CATSRDGAPLHF. CDR3 nucleotide sequence: TGTGCCACCAGCAGAGATGGGGCACCCCTCCACTTT. The V and J genes are TRBV15 and TRBJ1-6; D ambiguous. V gave up 0 bases and J gave up 11 bases, with 5 bases separating them. The CDR3 is made up of 12 amino acids. The germline V gene encodes CDR1 LNHNV and CDR2 YYDKDF (reference sequence). Based on the CDR3 plus reference TRBV15 and TRBJ1-6, the full variable domain is DAMVIQNPRYQVTQFGKPVTLSCSQTLNHNVMYWYQQKSSQAPKLLFHYYDKDFNNEADTPDNFQSRRPNTSFCFLDIRSPGLGDTAMYLCATSRDGAPLHFGNGTRLTVT.

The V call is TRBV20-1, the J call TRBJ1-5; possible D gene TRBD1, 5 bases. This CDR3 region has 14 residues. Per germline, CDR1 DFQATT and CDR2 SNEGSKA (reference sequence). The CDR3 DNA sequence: TGCAGCTTCAGGTGGGGGGATAGCAATCAGCCCCAGCATTTT. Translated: CSFRWGDSNQPQHF.

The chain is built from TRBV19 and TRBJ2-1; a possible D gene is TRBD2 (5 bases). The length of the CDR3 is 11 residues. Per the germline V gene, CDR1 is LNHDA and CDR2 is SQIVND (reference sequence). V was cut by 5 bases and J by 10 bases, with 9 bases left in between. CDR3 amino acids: CASSWRYEQFF. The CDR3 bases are TGTGCCAGTAGTTGGAGGTACGAGCAGTTCTTC. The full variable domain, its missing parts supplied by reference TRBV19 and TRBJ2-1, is DGGITQSPKYLFRKEGQNVTLSCEQNLNHDAMYWYRQDPGQGLRLIYYSQIVNDFQKGDIAEGYSVSREKKESFPLTVTSAQKNPTAFYLCASSWRYEQFFGPGTRLTVL.

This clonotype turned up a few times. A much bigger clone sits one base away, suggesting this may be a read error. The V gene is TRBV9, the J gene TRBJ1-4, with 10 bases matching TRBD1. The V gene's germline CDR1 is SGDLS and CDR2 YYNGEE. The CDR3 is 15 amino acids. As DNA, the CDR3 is TGTGCCAGCAGCCTCGGGACAGGGGTTAATGAAAAACCGTTTTTT. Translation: CASSLGTGVNEKPFF.

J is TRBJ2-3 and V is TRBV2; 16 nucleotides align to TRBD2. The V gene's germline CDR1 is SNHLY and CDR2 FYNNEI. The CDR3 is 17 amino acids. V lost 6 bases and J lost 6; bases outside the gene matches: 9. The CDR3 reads CASSGLPGLAGGDTQYF. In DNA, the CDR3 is TGTGCCAGCAGCGGTCTTCCGGGACTAGCGGGGGGGGATACGCAGTATTTT.